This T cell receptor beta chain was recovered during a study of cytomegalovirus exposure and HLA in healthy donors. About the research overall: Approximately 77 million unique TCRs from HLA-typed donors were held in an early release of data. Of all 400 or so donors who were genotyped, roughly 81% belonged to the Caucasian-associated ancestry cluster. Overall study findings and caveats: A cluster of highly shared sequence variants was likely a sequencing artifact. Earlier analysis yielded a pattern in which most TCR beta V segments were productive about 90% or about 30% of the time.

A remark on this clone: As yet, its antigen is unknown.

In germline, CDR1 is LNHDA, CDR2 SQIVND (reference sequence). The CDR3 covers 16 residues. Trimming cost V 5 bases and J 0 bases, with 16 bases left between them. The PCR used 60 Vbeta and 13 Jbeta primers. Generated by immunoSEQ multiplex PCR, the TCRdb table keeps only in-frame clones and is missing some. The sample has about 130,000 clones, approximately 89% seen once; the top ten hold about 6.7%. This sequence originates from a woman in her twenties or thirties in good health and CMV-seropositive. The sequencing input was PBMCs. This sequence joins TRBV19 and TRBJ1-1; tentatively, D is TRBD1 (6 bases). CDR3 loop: CASSSTGTRMNTEAFF. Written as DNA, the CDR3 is TGTGCCAGTAGTTCTACAGGGACACGAATGAACACTGAAGCTTTCTTT.